The present T cell receptor (beta chain) was sequenced within a study of blood T cell repertoires in COVID-19. Study-level background: Acute and convalescent COVID-19 samples came from the United States, Italy and Spain. In each case, the material was cDNA or gDNA derived from T cells, B-cell-depleted T cells, or PBMCs.

Per the original data handling: Reference gene primer amplification gave estimated nucleated cell counts. Data came from immunoSEQ multiplex PCR; TCRdb stores just in-frame clones and leaves some out. Clone size and V and J calls were adopted from that table, with D and trimming inferred from the DNA. The sample lists under 65,000 clones, 82% occurring once. From germline, CDR1 is SQVTM and CDR2 ANQGSEA. The V end lost 7 bases, the J end lost 1 base, and 13 bases lay between the germline ends. The CDR3 totals 13 residues. This rearrangement joins TRBV29-1 to TRBJ1-1; D might be TRBD1 (5 bases). Sequencing input: peripheral blood. The sequence was collected from a woman in her sixties or seventies with acute or convalescent COVID-19. CDR3 DNA sequence: TGCAGCGGGGACGACGGTAGGAACACTGAAGCTTTCTTT. Translating gives CSGDDGRNTEAFF.